This T cell receptor beta chain came from a study of cytomegalovirus exposure and HLA in healthy donors. Study-wide findings and caveats: TRBV6-2, TRBV6-3 and some other V segments were excluded as indistinguishable. Earlier findings revealed that most TCR beta V segments proved productive either about 87% or about 30% of the time.

This CDR3 region has 18 residues. J lost 2 bases, V lost 4 bases, and 14 bases had no gene match. Germline V gene data show CDR1 as SGHVS and CDR2 as FQNEAQ. In the case of this clone: Its target is unknown.

PCR used 60 Vbeta primers and 13 Jbeta primers. TCRdb keeps only in-frame clones here, not all; method: immunoSEQ multiplex PCR. Seen here are 85,000 to 90,000 clones, approximately 65% observed once, and the top ten hold 2.1%. The gene calls are TRBV7-8 and TRBJ1-1, with 9 bases lining up with TRBD1. This receptor was obtained from a man aged 25 to 45 in good health and CMV-seronegative. Sequenced sample: PBMCs. The CDR3 reads CASSYSYSTGGGNTEAFF. CDR3 in DNA: TGTGCCAGCAGCTATTCTTACTCGACAGGGGGTGGTAACACTGAAGCTTTCTTT.